The 7 T cell receptor beta chains given below trace back to one sample, sequenced in a study of cytomegalovirus exposure and HLA in healthy donors. A multiplex PCR was run with 60 Vbeta primers and 13 Jbeta primers. Data came from immunoSEQ multiplex PCR; TCRdb stores just in-frame clones and leaves some out. The table lists 85,000 to 110,000 clones, 65% to 80% of them singletons. Source material: PBMCs. These receptor sequences come from a woman aged 18-29 years in good health and CMV-seropositive.

V gene TRBV4-1 combines with J gene TRBJ1-1; 7 bases fit TRBD1. The CDR3 has 18 amino acids. Germline V CDR1 and CDR2: MGHRA, YSYEKL. The V segment lost 2 bases and the J segment 1 base; nucleotides outside the gene matches: 13. DNA for the CDR3: TGCGCCAGCAGCCAAAGAGCCAGACTGGGACAGTCGAACACTGAAGCTTTCTTT. As protein: CASSQRARLGQSNTEAFF.

J is TRBJ1-2 and V is TRBV5-1; tentatively, D is TRBD1 (5 bases). The V gene lost 4 bases and the J gene lost 2 bases, with 9 bases spanning the gap. Germline V lookup: CDR1 SGHRS, CDR2 YFSETQ. The CDR3 extends over 13 amino acids. CDR3 sequence reads: CASSRDSNYGYTF. CDR3 bases: TGCGCCAGCAGCCGAGACAGCAACTATGGCTACACCTTC.

V usage is TRBV7-2 and J usage is TRBJ2-7; D uncertain. Germline V gives CDR1 SGHTA, CDR2 FQGNSA. The CDR3 length is 14 residues. The ends were cut back, 1 base at V and 2 bases at J, with 9 bases in the middle. CDR3 nucleotides: TGTGCCAGCAGCTTAGTACGAGAGACCTACGAGCAGTACTTC. It codes for CASSLVRETYEQYF.

The V call is TRBV4-2, the J call TRBJ1-4; D is perhaps TRBD1 (5 bases). The germline V gene encodes CDR1 LGHNA and CDR2 YNFKEQ. The CDR3 has 15 amino acids. The germline V and J ends were trimmed by 4 bases and 8 bases, with 17 bases remaining between them. This CDR3 reads CASSPRTTVWEKLFF. CDR3 bases: TGTGCCAGCAGCCCTCGGACAACGGTTTGGGAAAAACTGTTTTTT.

The V gene is TRBV28, the J gene TRBJ2-3; possibly TRBD1 for D (5 bases). CDR3 length: 14 amino acids. Germline CDR1 reads MDHEN; CDR2 reads SYDVKM. The V and J ends lost 2 bases and 1 base respectively, with 7 bases between them. The CDR3: CASSLTGRTDTQYF. In DNA, the CDR3 is TGTGCCAGCAGTTTAACAGGTCGCACAGATACGCAGTATTTT.

This clone came up a few times. The gene calls are TRBV30 and TRBJ2-3; D unclear. Germline V gives CDR1 GTSNPN, CDR2 SVGIG (reference sequence). The V end was cut by 3 bases, the J end by 6 bases, with 13 bases between. This CDR3 spans 13 amino acids. The CDR3 DNA is TGTGCCTGGAGCCCAAGTCACGGGGATACGCAGTATTTT. The encoded protein is CAWSPSHGDTQYF.

The V gene is TRBV13, the J gene TRBJ2-3; 9 nucleotides agree with TRBD1. The CDR3 totals 16 residues. Trimming at V came to 5 bases and at J to 2 bases, leaving 8 bases not matched to a gene. The germline V gene has CDR1 PRHDT and CDR2 FYEKMQ (reference sequence). The chain's CDR3 is CASSTQGAQLTDTQYF. DNA for the CDR3: TGTGCCAGCAGCACACAGGGGGCTCAACTCACAGATACGCAGTATTTT.